This T cell receptor (beta chain) came from a study of vaccination and CD4 T cells after COVID-19. Study overall: The cells in question were stimulated using overlapping spike peptides derived from SARS-CoV-2, HCoV-NL63, HCoV-OC43 and HCoV-229E. Findings and limits, study-wide: With convalescent patients, a median around 86% of reactive clones emerged solely after vaccination.

Treatment specified: approximately nine-day PBMC culture with coronavirus spike peptide pools or control peptides (ViraFEST assay). Researchers used the Oncomine TCR Beta short-read assay to sequence DNA from cultured CD4+ T cells. The source of extracted genomic DNA was cultured CD4+ T cells. TCRdb ran MiXCR on the PCR reads and lists one entry per CDR3 protein. Found here are about 14,000 distinct CDR3 sequences, 41% of them singletons; the top ten hold 9.2%. On this clonotype: Its specificity is unknown.

Germline CDR1 and CDR2: MNHEY and SVGEGT. This CDR3 is 13 amino acids long. V shed 6 bases and J shed 4 bases, with 12 bases lying between them. The origin of this receptor is a human donor who had recovered from COVID-19. Sequenced here: CD4+ T cells from blood, cultured in vitro, sampled after SARS-CoV-2 vaccination. The V gene is TRBV6-2 or TRBV6-3, the J gene TRBJ1-2; possibly TRBD1 for D (5 bases). The CDR3 region has the DNA TGTGCCAGCAGACATGTGGGGGGCTATGGCTACACCTTC. This codes for CASRHVGGYGYTF.